This is a list of T cell receptor beta chains from one sample in a study of kidney transplant recipient with SARS-CoV-2 infection. TCRdb fed the reads into MiXCR, producing one record per CDR3 protein. This repertoire shows some 220,000 distinct CDR3 sequences, around 28% found once; its top ten account for about 7%. Sequenced material: a blood sample, taken at baseline and around day 110 from a kidney transplant recipient. The receptor source for this set is a male patient in his thirties who had COVID-19 and was a kidney transplant recipient. Some T cells here may be from the graft donor. Both conserved end residues are part of each CDR3. A D gene is named only where the DNA matches it firmly. The size of a clone is reported for some rows only, either as once, few or many, or as a class for expanded clones.

CDR3 length	J gene	clone size	D gene	V gene	CDR3 protein	CDR3 DNA
17	TRBJ1-2	many	NA	TRBV16	CASSGQLVVRKTYGYTF	TGTGCCAGCAGCGGACAGCTGGTCGTTAGAAAGACCTATGGCTACACCTTC
15	TRBJ2-5	NA	NA	TRBV15	CATSRAREPQETQYF	TGTGCCACCAGCAGAGCTCGGGAACCACAAGAGACCCAGTACTTC
23	TRBJ2-2	few	NA	TRBV4-1	CASSRHPVSQLPPRDSNTGELFF	TGCGCCAGCAGCCGTCACCCAGTGAGCCAGCTCCCCCCCCGGGACTCTAACACCGGGGAGCTGTTTTTT
17	TRBJ2-3	NA	NA	TRBV12-3/TRBV12-4	CASSFGVGGSRTDTQYF	TGTGCCAGCAGTTTTGGTGTAGGCGGAAGCCGCACAGATACGCAGTATTTT
12	TRBJ2-7	many	NA	TRBV20-1	CSAAWSSYEQYF	TGCAGTGCGGCCTGGAGCTCCTACGAGCAGTACTTC
13	TRBJ1-1	many	NA	TRBV9	CASSPRHAEEAFF	TGTGCCAGCAGCCCCCGACACGCTGAGGAAGCTTTCTTT
14	TRBJ2-1	many	NA	TRBV7-9	CASSSPGRYNEQFF	TGTGCCAGCAGCTCCCCGGGTCGCTACAATGAGCAGTTCTTC
18	TRBJ1-1	many	TRBD1	TRBV2	CASSDGTGIPPVNTEAFF	TGTGCCAGCAGTGACGGGACAGGAATTCCCCCAGTGAACACTGAAGCTTTCTTT
12	TRBJ1-5	many	NA	TRBV20-1	CSARERNQPQHF	TGCAGTGCTAGAGAGAGAAATCAGCCCCAGCATTTT
14	TRBJ1-1	many	TRBD1	TRBV6-5	CASRSGQLNTEAFF	TGTGCCAGCAGGTCGGGACAGCTGAACACTGAAGCTTTCTTT
15	TRBJ1-6	few	NA	TRBV30	CAWSSDTALNSPLHF	TGTGCCTGGAGTTCTGACACAGCCTTGAATTCACCCCTCCACTTT
18	TRBJ2-6	many	NA	TRBV5-5	CASMVICLAQSRANVLTF	TGTGCCAGCATGGTCATATGTCTCGCACAAAGTCGGGCCAACGTCCTGACTTTC
14	TRBJ1-1	many	NA	TRBV6-5	CASSHPGSLIEAFF	TGTGCCAGCAGCCACCCGGGAAGCCTGATTGAAGCTTTCTTT
14	TRBJ2-1	few	TRBD2	TRBV5-1	CASSLRAGEGEQFF	TGCGCCAGCAGCTTGCGGGCGGGAGAGGGTGAGCAGTTCTTC
14	TRBJ1-5	many	NA	TRBV7-2	CASSLVRGRQPQHF	TGTGCCAGCAGCTTAGTTCGGGGACGGCAGCCCCAGCATTTT
15	TRBJ2-3	many	TRBD2	TRBV20-1	CSAQLAGGPTDTQYF	TGCAGTGCTCAACTAGCGGGGGGACCGACAGATACGCAGTATTTT
12	TRBJ2-7	many	NA	TRBV20-1	CSASRGSYEQYF	TGCAGTGCTAGTCGGGGCTCCTACGAGCAGTACTTC
16	TRBJ2-2	few	TRBD1	TRBV15	CATSPGQGARGGELFF	TGTGCCACCAGCCCGGGACAGGGGGCGCGGGGCGGGGAGCTGTTTTTT
16	TRBJ2-6	many	NA	TRBV12-3/TRBV12-4	CASSSAPVSGANVLTF	TGTGCCAGCAGTTCGGCCCCTGTCTCTGGGGCCAACGTCCTGACTTTC
15	TRBJ1-2	many	TRBD1	TRBV28	CASSLPGGQGRGYTF	TGTGCCAGCAGTTTACCCGGGGGACAGGGACGGGGCTACACCTTC
17	TRBJ2-1	many	TRBD2	TRBV12-3/TRBV12-4	CASRGGGLAGSGNEQFF	TGTGCCAGCAGGGGAGGGGGACTAGCGGGCTCAGGCAATGAGCAGTTCTTC
17	TRBJ1-2	many	NA	TRBV11-1	CASSLPFKAGKTYGYTF	TGTGCCAGCAGCCTTCCCTTTAAGGCTGGAAAGACCTATGGCTACACCTTC
16	TRBJ1-2	NA	NA	TRBV5-1	CASPDGSVRKTYGYTF	TGCGCCAGCCCCGATGGATCGGTTCGAAAGACCTATGGCTACACCTTC
14	TRBJ1-4	many	NA	TRBV29-1	CSVLTGGGNEKLFF	TGCAGCGTCCTAACTGGCGGGGGTAATGAAAAACTGTTTTTT
13	TRBJ1-1	many	NA	TRBV3-1	CASSRTAGTEAFF	TGTGCCAGCAGCCGGACGGCTGGTACTGAAGCTTTCTTT
13	TRBJ1-2	many	TRBD1	TRBV18	CASSPTGIYGYTF	TGTGCCAGCTCACCGACAGGGATCTATGGCTACACCTTC
16	TRBJ2-7	many	TRBD1	TRBV6-5	CASSASRQGTGYEQYF	TGTGCCAGCAGTGCTTCTCGGCAAGGGACAGGCTACGAGCAGTACTTC
17	TRBJ1-1	many	NA	TRBV3-1	CASSSLDPISIRTEAFF	TGTGCCAGCAGCAGCTTAGATCCCATTTCAATTCGCACTGAAGCTTTCTTT
17	TRBJ1-2	NA	NA	TRBV19	CASSRWLTDRKTYGYTF	TGTGCCAGTAGTCGGTGGCTGACAGATCGAAAGACCTATGGCTACACCTTC
16	TRBJ1-2	many	NA	TRBV5-8	CASTNVHPRKTYGYTF	TGTGCCAGCACTAACGTTCATCCACGAAAGACCTATGGCTACACCTTC
16	TRBJ1-5	many	TRBD1	TRBV5-6	CASSFRTGVSNQPQHF	TGTGCCAGCAGCTTCCGGACAGGGGTTAGCAATCAGCCCCAGCATTTT
14	TRBJ2-3	few	NA	TRBV2	CASSVKGRADTQYF	TGTGCCAGCAGTGTGAAGGGGAGAGCAGATACGCAGTATTTT
17	TRBJ2-5	many	NA	TRBV3-1	CASSGLPPISFSETQYF	TGTGCCAGCAGCGGACTCCCTCCCATTTCTTTCTCTGAGACCCAGTACTTC
15	TRBJ1-1	many	TRBD1	TRBV5-1	CASSLTGQRNTEAFF	TGCGCCAGCAGCTTAACGGGACAGCGGAACACTGAAGCTTTCTTT
16	TRBJ2-3	once	NA	TRBV4-2	CASSQQLLGGTDTQYF	TGTGCCAGCAGCCAACAACTCCTGGGTGGCACAGATACGCAGTATTTT
15	TRBJ2-3	NA	TRBD2	TRBV5-1	CASSLSSGLTDTQYF	TGCGCCAGCAGCTTGTCTAGCGGCCTCACAGATACGCAGTATTTT
14	TRBJ2-1	many	TRBD1	TRBV27	CASSLGQGYNEQFF	TGTGCCAGCAGTCTCGGACAGGGCTACAATGAGCAGTTCTTC
17	TRBJ1-2	many	NA	TRBV24-1	CATSVTSSTRKTYGYTF	TGTGCCACCAGTGTCACAAGTAGTACCAGAAAGACCTATGGCTACACCTTC
13	TRBJ2-3	few	NA	TRBV7-8	CASSSASADTQYF	TGTGCCAGCAGCTCAGCTAGTGCAGATACGCAGTATTTT
13	TRBJ1-2	many	NA	TRBV10-3	CAISESDNYGYTF	TGTGCCATCAGTGAGTCAGACAACTATGGCTACACCTTC
12	TRBJ2-5	few	NA	TRBV20-1	CSASRSKETQYF	TGCAGTGCTAGCCGCAGCAAAGAGACCCAGTACTTC
12	TRBJ2-7	many	NA	TRBV10-3	CAISTGSYEQYF	TGTGCCATCAGTACGGGCTCCTACGAGCAGTACTTC
14	TRBJ1-2	NA	NA	TRBV6-5	CANSQQGGSYGYTF	TGTGCCAACAGCCAGCAGGGAGGAAGCTATGGCTACACCTTC
14	TRBJ1-2	many	NA	TRBV27	CASSLSGVEYGYTF	TGTGCCAGCAGCCTATCAGGGGTAGAGTATGGCTACACCTTC
17	TRBJ1-2	once	NA	TRBV6-8	CASSKQLRSRKTYGCAF	TGTGCCAGCAGTAAACAGCTACGCTCTAGAAAGACCTATGGCTGCGCCTTC